Sequencing of this T cell receptor beta chain was carried out in a study of T cell changes during pregnancy in multiple sclerosis. Method: immunoSEQ multiplex PCR; TCRdb's copy keeps in-frame clones and lacks some. This sample carries some 21,000 clones, around 90% of them seen once, and the ten largest clones take roughly 5%. The V gene end was trimmed by 4 bases and the J gene end by 4 bases; junction bases not matched to a gene: 10. CDR1 is GTSNPN and CDR2 is SVGIG in the germline V gene (reference sequence). The CDR3 covers 16 residues. The receptor was derived from a female donor in good health, enrolled as a control in a pregnancy study. V gene TRBV30 combines with J gene TRBJ2-7; 13 bases fit TRBD2. This material consisted of CD8+ T cells from peripheral blood mononuclear cells, taken in the second trimester of pregnancy. The CDR3, as DNA: TGTGCCTGGACCGCCCCCCAACTAGCGGGAGGGTACGAGCAGTACTTC. Amino acids: CAWTAPQLAGGYEQYF.